These T cell receptor beta chains were read from a single sample in a study of PD-L1 blockade in urothelial cancer. The protocol was immunoSEQ multiplex PCR, while the TCRdb copy is restricted to in-frame clones and leaves out a portion. The sample consists of around 110,000 clones, approximately 90% of them appearing once. Sample: PBMCs, taken around atezolizumab (anti-PD-L1) treatment. Receptor source: a man aged 55-75 years with urothelial cancer. CDR3s include the opening cysteine and the closing phenylalanine or tryptophan. A D gene is named only where the DNA matches it firmly. Size is stated for part of the rows, as once, few or many counts, or as a class when the clone is expanded.

>once|TRBV10-3|TRBJ2-1|TRBD2
CAISEGLAGAVDEQFF
TGTGCCATCAGTGAAGGACTAGCGGGGGCCGTAGATGAGCAGTTCTTC
>NA|TRBV5-4|TRBJ2-7|TRBD2
CASSPGGGAYEQYF
TGTGCCAGCAGCCCCGGCGGGGGGGCTTACGAGCAGTACTTC
>NA|TRBV5-1|TRBJ2-1|NA
CASSPESPTYNEQFF
TGCGCCAGCAGCCCTGAAAGCCCAACCTACAATGAGCAGTTCTTC
>NA|TRBV2|TRBJ2-2|TRBD2
CASSEGLTGELFF
TGTGCCAGCAGTGAGGGACTAACCGGGGAGCTGTTTTTT
>NA|TRBV28|TRBJ2-1|TRBD1
CASSPPGQGDEQFF
TGTGCCAGCAGTCCCCCGGGACAGGGCGATGAGCAGTTCTTC
>NA|TRBV9|TRBJ1-1|NA
CASSSKPGGNPRNTEAFF
TGTGCCAGCAGCTCCAAACCCGGGGGGAATCCACGGAACACTGAAGCTTTCTTT
>NA|TRBV28|TRBJ1-2|NA
CASRLTGPSGYGYTF
TGTGCCAGCAGGTTAACAGGGCCGTCCGGCTATGGCTACACCTTC
>once|TRBV7-2|TRBJ2-1|TRBD2
CASSLGRSGRYTYNEQFF
TGTGCCAGCAGCTTAGGGCGTAGCGGGAGGTATACCTACAATGAGCAGTTCTTC
>once|TRBV30|TRBJ1-2|NA
CAWSPLGGVYTF
TGTGCCTGGAGCCCCTTAGGGGGGGTCTACACCTTC
>NA|TRBV5-1|TRBJ2-5|TRBD2
CASSLGGLAGGAETQYF
TGCGCCAGCAGCTTGGGGGGACTAGCGGGGGGCGCTGAGACCCAGTACTTC
>NA|TRBV28|TRBJ2-5|TRBD2
CASSSRLAGDGETQYF
TGTGCCAGCAGTTCTAGACTAGCGGGAGATGGAGAGACCCAGTACTTC
>NA|TRBV20-1|TRBJ2-7|TRBD1
CSGTGEYEQYF
TGCAGTGGTACAGGGGAGTACGAGCAGTACTTC